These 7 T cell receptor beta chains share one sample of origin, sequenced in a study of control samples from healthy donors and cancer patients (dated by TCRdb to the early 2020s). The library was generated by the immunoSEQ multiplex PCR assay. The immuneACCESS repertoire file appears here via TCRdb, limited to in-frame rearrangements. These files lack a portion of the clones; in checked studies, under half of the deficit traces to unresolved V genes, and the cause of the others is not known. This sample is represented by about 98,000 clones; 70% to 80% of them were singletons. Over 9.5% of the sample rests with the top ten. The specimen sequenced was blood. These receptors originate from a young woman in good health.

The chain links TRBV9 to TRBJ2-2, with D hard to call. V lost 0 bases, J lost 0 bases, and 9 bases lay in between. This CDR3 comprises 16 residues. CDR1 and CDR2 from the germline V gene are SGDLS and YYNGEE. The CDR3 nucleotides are TGTGCCAGCAGCGTAGCACCCGGGCCGAACACCGGGGAGCTGTTTTTT. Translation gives CASSVAPGPNTGELFF. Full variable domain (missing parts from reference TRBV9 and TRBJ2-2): DSGVTQTPKHLITATGQRVTLRCSPRSGDLSVYWYQQSLDQGLQFLIQYYNGEERAKGNILERFSAQQFPDLHSELNLSSLELGDSALYFCASSVAPGPNTGELFFGEGSRLTVL.

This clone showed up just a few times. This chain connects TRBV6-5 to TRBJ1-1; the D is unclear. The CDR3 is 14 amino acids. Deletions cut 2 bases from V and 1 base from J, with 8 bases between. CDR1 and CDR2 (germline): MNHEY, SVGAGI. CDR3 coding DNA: TGTGCCAGCAGTTACGGGCGACCGAACACTGAAGCTTTCTTT. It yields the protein CASSYGRPNTEAFF.

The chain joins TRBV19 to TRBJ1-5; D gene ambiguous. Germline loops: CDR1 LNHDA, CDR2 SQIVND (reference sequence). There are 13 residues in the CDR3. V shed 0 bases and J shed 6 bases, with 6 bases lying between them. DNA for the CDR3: TGTGCCAGTAGTATAGATAAGATTCAGCCCCAGCATTTT. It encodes CASSIDKIQPQHF.

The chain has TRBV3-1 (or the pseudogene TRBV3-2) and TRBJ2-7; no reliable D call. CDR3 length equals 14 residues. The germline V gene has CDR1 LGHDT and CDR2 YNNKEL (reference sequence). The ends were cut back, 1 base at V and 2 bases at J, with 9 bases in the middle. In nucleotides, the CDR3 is TGTGCCAGCAGCCAAGGGGTGGGGACCTACGAGCAGTACTTC. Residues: CASSQGVGTYEQYF.

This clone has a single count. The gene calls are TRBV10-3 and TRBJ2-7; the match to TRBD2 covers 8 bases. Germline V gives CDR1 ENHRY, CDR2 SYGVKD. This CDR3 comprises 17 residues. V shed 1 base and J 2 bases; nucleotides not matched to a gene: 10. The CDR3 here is CAISEFAPGGIAYEQYF. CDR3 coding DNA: TGTGCCATCAGTGAGTTTGCACCGGGAGGGATAGCCTACGAGCAGTACTTC.

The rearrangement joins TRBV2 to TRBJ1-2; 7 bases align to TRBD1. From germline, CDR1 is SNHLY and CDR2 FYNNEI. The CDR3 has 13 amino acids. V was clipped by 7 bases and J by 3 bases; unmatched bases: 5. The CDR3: CASIRQGHYGYTF. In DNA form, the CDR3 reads TGTGCCAGCATCCGACAGGGACACTATGGCTACACCTTC.

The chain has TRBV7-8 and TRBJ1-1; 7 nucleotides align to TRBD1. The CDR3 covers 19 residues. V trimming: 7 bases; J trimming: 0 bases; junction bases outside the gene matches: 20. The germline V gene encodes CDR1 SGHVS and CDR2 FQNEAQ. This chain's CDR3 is CASNLRAGGGRSMNTEAFF. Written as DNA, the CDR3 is TGTGCCAGCAACCTCCGGGCGGGAGGGGGCAGGAGTATGAACACTGAAGCTTTCTTT.